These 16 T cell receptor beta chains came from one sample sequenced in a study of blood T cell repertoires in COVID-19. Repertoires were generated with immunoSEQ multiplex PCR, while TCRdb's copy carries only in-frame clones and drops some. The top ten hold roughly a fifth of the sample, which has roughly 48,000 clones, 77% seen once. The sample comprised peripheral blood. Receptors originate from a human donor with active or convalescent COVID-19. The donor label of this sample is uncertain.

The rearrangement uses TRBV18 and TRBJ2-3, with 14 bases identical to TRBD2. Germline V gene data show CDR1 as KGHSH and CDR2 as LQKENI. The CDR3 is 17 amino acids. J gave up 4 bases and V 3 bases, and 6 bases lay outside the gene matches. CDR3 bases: TGTGCCAGCTCACCGGGACTAGCGGGAGTAACGGCAGATACGCAGTATTTT. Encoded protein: CASSPGLAGVTADTQYF.

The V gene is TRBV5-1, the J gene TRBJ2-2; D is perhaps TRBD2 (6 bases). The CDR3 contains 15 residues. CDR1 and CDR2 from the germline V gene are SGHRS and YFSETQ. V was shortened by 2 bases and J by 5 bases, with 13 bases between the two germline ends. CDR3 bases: TGCGCCAGCAGCTTCGGGCAGGGAGGAACCGGGGAGCTGTTTTTT. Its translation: CASSFGQGGTGELFF.

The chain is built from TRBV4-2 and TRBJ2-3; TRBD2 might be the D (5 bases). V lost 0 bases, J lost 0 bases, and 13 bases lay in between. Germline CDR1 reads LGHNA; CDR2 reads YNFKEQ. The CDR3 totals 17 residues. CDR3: CASSQDITAVSTDTQYF. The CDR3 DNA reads TGTGCCAGCAGCCAAGATATAACAGCGGTTAGCACAGATACGCAGTATTTT.

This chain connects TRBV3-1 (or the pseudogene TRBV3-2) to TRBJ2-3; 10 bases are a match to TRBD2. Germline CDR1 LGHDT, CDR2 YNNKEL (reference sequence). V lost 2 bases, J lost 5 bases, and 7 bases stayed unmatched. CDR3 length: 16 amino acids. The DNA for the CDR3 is TGTGCCAGCAGCCAAAAAGCGGGAGGGCCAGGAGATACGCAGTATTTT. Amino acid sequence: CASSQKAGGPGDTQYF.

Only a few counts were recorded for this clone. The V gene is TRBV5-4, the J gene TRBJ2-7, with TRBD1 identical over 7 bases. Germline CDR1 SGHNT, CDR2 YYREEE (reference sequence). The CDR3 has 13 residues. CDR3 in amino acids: CATVGQGEVGQYF. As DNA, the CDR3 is TGTGCGACCGTGGGTCAGGGGGAAGTGGGGCAGTACTTC.

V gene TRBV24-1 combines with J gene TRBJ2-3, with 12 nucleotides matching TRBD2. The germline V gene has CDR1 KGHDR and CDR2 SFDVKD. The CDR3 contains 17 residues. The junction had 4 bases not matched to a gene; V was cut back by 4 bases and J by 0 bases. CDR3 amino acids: CATSDRGTSGSTDTQYF. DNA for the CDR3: TGTGCCACCAGTGACCGCGGGACTAGCGGGAGCACAGATACGCAGTATTTT.

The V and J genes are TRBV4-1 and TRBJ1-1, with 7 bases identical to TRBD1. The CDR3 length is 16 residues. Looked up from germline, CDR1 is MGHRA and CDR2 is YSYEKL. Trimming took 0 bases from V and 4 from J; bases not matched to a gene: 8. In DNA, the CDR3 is TGCGCCAGCAGCCAAGAAGAAGTACAGGGGTTCACTGAAGCTTTCTTT. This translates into CASSQEEVQGFTEAFF.

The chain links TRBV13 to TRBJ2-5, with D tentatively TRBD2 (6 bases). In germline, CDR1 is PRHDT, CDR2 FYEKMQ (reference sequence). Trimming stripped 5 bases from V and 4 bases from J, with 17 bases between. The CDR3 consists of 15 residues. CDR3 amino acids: CASSLREAGRETQYF. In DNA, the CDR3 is TGTGCCAGCAGCCTCAGGGAGGCGGGGAGAGAGACCCAGTACTTC.

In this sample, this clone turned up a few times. CDR3 sequence reads: CASRSSGRSSYEQYF. The CDR3 DNA is TGTGCCAGCAGGAGTAGCGGGAGGTCCTCCTACGAGCAGTACTTC. This chain connects TRBV6-5 to TRBJ2-7, with 10 positions matching TRBD2. This CDR3 contains 15 residues. Germline V gene lookup returns CDR1 MNHEY and CDR2 SVGAGI. The ends lost 6 bases at V and 0 bases at J; junction bases unmatched: 5.

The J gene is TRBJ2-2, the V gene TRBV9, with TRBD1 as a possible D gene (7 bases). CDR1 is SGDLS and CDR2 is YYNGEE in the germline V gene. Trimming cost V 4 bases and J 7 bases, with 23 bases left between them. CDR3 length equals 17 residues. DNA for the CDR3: TGTGCCAGCAGCCTTCAAGTGATTGGGAGGACAGGCGGGGAGCTGTTTTTT. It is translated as CASSLQVIGRTGGELFF.

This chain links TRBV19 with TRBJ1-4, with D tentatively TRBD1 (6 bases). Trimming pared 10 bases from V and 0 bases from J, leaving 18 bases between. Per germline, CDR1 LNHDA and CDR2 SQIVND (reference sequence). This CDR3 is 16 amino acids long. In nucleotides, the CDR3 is TGTGCCACCAGGCTCACAGGGAGGGCAACTAATGAAAAACTGTTTTTT. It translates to CATRLTGRATNEKLFF.

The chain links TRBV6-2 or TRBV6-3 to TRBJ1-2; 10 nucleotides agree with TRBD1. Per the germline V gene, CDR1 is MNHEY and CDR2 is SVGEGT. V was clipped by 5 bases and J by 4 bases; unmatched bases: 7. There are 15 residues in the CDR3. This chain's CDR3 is CASSTRDRGFYGYTF. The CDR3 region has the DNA TGTGCCAGCAGTACTCGGGACAGGGGATTCTATGGCTACACCTTC.

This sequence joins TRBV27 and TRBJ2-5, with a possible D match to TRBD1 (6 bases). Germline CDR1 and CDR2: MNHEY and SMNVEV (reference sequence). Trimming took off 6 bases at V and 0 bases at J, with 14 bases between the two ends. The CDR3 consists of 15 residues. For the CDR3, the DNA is TGTGCCAGCAGAAGCGGACAGTGGAACCAAGAGACCCAGTACTTC. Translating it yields CASRSGQWNQETQYF.

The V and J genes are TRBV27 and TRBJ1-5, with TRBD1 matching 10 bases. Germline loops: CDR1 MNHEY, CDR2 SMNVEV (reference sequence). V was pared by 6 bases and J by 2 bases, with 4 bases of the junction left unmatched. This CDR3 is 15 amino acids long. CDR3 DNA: TGTGCCAGCAGCTCGGACAGGGGGGGCAATCAGCCCCAGCATTTT. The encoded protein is CASSSDRGGNQPQHF.

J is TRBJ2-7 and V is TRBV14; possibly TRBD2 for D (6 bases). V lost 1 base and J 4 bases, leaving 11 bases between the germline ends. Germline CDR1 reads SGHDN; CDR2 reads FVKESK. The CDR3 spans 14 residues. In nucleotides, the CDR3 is TGTGCCAGCAGCCAAGGTCGGGGGAGGTACGAGCAGTACTTC. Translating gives CASSQGRGRYEQYF.

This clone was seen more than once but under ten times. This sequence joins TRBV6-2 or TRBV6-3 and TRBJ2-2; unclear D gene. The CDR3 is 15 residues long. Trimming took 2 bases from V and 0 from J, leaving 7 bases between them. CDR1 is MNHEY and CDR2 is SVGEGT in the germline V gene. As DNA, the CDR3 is TGTGCCAGCAGTTACCTACCACCGAACACCGGGGAGCTGTTTTTT. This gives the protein CASSYLPPNTGELFF.